This record looks at one T cell receptor beta chain sequence and its context. Its antigen is currently unknown. This sample was included in a study of T-cell memory formation after mild COVID-19. The study's findings and limits: CD4/CD8 balance characterized clones contracting day 15 to 85, and CD4+ skew characterized later expanders. The SARS-CoV-2 specificity of second-wave clones reaching peak at day 37 remained unverified. Cross-reactive memory apparently joined, as some responding clones appeared in pre-infection memory.

TCRdb re-called the 5' RACE reads through MiXCR, storing one row per CDR3 protein. The sample consists of under 400,000 distinct CDR3 sequences, around 20% of them appearing once. Germline values: CDR1 SGHRS, CDR2 YFSETQ. The V and J ends lost 1 base and 10 bases respectively, with 15 bases between them. The CDR3 covers 14 residues. This sequence joins TRBV5-1 and TRBJ2-1; tentatively, D is TRBD1 (5 bases). This sequence originates from an adult woman who had mild COVID-19 (a few samples of this study predate the infection). Cell type and time point are not known. Sequencing was carried out using PBMCs or a T cell subset sorted from them (not recorded which). CDR3 region: CASSLTPGSREQFF. CDR3 sequence (DNA): TGCGCCAGCAGCTTGACCCCAGGGTCTCGCGAGCAGTTCTTC.